This T cell receptor beta chain originates from a study of blood T cell repertoires in COVID-19. The overall study: The cDNA or gDNA used as material had been derived from T cells, B-cell-depleted T cells, or PBMCs.

Original processing methods: Amplification of reference gene primers provided the estimated nucleated cell counts. Some clones are missing from TCRdb's copy, which holds only in-frame ones; the method was immunoSEQ multiplex PCR. D and trimming come from the DNA, and the V and J calls and clone size come from that table. The sample lists 95,000 to 120,000 clones, roughly 88% seen once, with 8.4% in the top ten. The TCR comes from a woman aged 70-85 years who had recovered from COVID-19. Sequencing was performed on peripheral blood.

The CDR3 reads CASSLGASYEQYF. Here the CDR3 DNA reads TGTGCCAGCAGCTTGGGGGCCTCCTACGAGCAGTACTTC. This chain links TRBV5-4 with TRBJ2-7; the D is unclear. CDR1 is SGHNT and CDR2 is YYREEE in the germline V gene (reference sequence). The CDR3 sequence is 13 residues long. Deletions cut 0 bases from V and 0 bases from J, with 4 bases between.